By its share, the clone carrying this T cell receptor (beta chain) is medium-sized (0.01 to 0.1%). Its antigen is not identified. Time point specified: sample taken at primary tumor resection. Approximately 70 TRACERx patients with early, untreated non-small cell lung cancer donated samples. The sequenced material consisted of unsorted whole RNA from tumor, nontumor lung or frozen PBMC. One entry per CDR3 protein results from TCRdb running MiXCR on the 5' RACE reads. The data contain some 1,900 distinct CDR3 sequences, 0.95% to 1.4% of them singletons. The data originate from a study of spatial heterogeneity in lung cancer. Broader study findings: In tumor T cells, estimated coverage reached roughly 6.7% for alpha chains and approximately 13% for beta chains. Tumors with more nonsynonymous mutations had more expanded intratumoral alpha and beta TCRs.

Germline CDR1 SGHTA, CDR2 FQGTGA. Deletions cut 5 bases from V and 7 bases from J, with 12 bases between. This CDR3 is 12 amino acids long. This sequence was found in a male donor with early-stage non-small cell lung cancer. The chain couples TRBV7-3 to TRBJ2-7, with D tentatively TRBD2 (6 bases). The specimen was lung tumor tissue, collected at surgery. The CDR3 loop is CASSPGTEEQYF. For the CDR3, the DNA is TGTGCCAGCAGCCCCGGGACTGAAGAGCAGTACTTC.